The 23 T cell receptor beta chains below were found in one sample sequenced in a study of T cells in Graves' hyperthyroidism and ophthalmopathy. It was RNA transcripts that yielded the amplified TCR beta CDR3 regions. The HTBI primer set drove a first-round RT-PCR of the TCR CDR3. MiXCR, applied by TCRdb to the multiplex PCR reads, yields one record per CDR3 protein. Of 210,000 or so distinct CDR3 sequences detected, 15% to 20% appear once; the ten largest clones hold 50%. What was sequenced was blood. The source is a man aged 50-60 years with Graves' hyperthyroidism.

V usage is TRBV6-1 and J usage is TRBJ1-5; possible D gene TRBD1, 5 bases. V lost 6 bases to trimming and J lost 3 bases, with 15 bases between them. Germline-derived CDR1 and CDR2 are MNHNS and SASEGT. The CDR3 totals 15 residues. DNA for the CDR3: TGTGCCAGCAGAGTCTGGGGCCGCGCCAATCAGCCCCAGCATTTT. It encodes CASRVWGRANQPQHF.

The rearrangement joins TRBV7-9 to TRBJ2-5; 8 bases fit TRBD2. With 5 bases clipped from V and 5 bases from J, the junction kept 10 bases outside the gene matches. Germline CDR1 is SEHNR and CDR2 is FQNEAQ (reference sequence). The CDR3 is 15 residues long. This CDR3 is CASSPPSGPGETQYF. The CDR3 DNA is TGTGCCAGCAGCCCACCTAGCGGGCCAGGGGAGACCCAGTACTTC.

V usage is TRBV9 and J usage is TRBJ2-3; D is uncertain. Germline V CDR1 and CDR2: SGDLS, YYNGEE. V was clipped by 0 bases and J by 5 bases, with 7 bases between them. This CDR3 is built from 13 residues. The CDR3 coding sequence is TGTGCCAGCAGCGTAGAGGGAATAGATACGCAGTATTTT. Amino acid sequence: CASSVEGIDTQYF.

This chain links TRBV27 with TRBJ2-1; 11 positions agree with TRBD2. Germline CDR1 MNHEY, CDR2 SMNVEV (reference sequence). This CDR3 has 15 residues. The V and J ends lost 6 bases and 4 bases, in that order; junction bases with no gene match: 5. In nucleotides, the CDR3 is TGTGCCAGCAGAAAGGGGACTAGCGGTTACAATGAGCAGTTCTTC. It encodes CASRKGTSGYNEQFF.

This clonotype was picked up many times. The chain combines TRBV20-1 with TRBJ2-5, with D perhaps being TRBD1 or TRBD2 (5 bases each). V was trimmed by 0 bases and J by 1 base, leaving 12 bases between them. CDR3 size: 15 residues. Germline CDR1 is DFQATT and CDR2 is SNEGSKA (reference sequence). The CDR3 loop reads CSARDYQRGQETQYF. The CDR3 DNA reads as TGCAGTGCTAGAGATTACCAGAGGGGCCAAGAGACCCAGTACTTC.

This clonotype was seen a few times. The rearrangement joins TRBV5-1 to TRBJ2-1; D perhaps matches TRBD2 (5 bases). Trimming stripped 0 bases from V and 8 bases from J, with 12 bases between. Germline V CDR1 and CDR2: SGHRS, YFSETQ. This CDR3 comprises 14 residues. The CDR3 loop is CASSLDGLRDEQFF. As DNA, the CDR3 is TGCGCCAGCAGCTTGGATGGGTTGCGGGATGAGCAGTTCTTC. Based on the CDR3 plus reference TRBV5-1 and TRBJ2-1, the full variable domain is KAGVTQTPRYLIKTRGQQVTLSCSPISGHRSVSWYQQTPGQGLQFLFEYFSETQRNKGNFPGRFSGRQFSNSRSEMNVSTLELGDSALYLCASSLDGLRDEQFFGPGTRLTVL.

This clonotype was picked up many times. The CDR3, as DNA: TGTGCCTGGAGTGTCGGGGGAGTTAGCTACGAGCAGTACTTC. Its protein is CAWSVGGVSYEQYF. This chain joins TRBV30 and TRBJ2-7; a weak D match, TRBD2 (6 bases). The CDR3 length is 14 residues. The V gene lost 0 bases and the J gene lost 3 bases, with 12 bases spanning the gap. Germline CDR1 is GTSNPN and CDR2 is SVGIG (reference sequence).

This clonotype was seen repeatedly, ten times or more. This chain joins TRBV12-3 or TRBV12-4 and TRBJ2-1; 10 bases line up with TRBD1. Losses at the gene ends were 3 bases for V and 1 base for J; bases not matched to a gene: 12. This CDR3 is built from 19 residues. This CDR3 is CASSFWTGGRGDSYNEQFF. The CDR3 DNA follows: TGTGCCAGCAGTTTTTGGACAGGGGGAAGGGGTGATTCCTACAATGAGCAGTTCTTC.

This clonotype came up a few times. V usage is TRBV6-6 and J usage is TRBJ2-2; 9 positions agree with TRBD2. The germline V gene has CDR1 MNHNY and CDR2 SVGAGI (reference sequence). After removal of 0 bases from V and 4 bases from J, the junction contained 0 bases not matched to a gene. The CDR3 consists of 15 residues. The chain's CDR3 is CASSYSSGSTGELFF. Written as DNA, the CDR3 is TGTGCCAGCAGTTACTCTAGCGGGAGCACCGGGGAGCTGTTTTTT.

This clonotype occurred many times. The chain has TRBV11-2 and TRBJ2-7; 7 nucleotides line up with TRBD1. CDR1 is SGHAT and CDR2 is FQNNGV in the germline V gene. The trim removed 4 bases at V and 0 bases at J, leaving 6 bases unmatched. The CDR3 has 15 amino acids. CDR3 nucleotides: TGTGCCAGCAGCTCCCTCCGGGACAGCTCCTACGAGCAGTACTTC. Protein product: CASSSLRDSSYEQYF.

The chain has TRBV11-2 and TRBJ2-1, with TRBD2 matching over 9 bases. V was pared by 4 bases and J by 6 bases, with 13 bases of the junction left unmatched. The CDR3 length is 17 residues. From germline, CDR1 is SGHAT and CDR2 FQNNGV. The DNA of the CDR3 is TGTGCCAGCAGCTCCCTTAGGGGATCTAGCGGGACCAATGAGCAGTTCTTC. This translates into CASSSLRGSSGTNEQFF.

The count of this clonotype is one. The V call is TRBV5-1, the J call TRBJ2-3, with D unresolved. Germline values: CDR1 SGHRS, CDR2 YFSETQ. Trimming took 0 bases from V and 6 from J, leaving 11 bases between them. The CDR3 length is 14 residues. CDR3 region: CASSLVRALDTQYF. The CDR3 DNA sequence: TGCGCCAGCAGCTTGGTCCGGGCGCTCGATACGCAGTATTTT. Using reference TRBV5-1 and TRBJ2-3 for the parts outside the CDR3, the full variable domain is KAGVTQTPRYLIKTRGQQVTLSCSPISGHRSVSWYQQTPGQGLQFLFEYFSETQRNKGNFPGRFSGRQFSNSRSEMNVSTLELGDSALYLCASSLVRALDTQYFGPGTRLTVL.

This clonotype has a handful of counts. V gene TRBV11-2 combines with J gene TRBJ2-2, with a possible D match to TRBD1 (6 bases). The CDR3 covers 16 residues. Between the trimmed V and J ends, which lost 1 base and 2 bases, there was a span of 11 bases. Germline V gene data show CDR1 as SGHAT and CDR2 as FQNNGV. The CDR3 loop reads CASSLAAGDNTGELFF. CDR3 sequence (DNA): TGTGCCAGCAGCTTAGCGGCAGGGGATAACACCGGGGAGCTGTTTTTT.

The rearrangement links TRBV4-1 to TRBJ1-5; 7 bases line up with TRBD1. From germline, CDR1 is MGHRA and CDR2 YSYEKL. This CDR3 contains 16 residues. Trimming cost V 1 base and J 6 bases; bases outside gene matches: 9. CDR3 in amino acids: CASSQVLTGVGQPQHF. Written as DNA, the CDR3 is TGCGCCAGCAGCCAAGTTCTTACAGGGGTGGGTCAGCCCCAGCATTTT.

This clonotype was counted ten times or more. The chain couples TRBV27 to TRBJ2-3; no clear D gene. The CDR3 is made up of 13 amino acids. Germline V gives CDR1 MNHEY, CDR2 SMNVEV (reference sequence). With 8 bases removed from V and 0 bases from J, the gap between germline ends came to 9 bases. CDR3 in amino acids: CASAILSTDTQYF. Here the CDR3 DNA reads TGTGCCAGCGCTATCCTCAGCACAGATACGCAGTATTTT.

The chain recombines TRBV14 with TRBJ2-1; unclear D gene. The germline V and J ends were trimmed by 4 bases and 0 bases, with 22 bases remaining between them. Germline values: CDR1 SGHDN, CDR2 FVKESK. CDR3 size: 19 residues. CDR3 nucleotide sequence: TGTGCCAGCAGCCGGCCCAGGCAGGCTAGGAAGAGCTCCTACAATGAGCAGTTCTTC. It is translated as CASSRPRQARKSSYNEQFF.

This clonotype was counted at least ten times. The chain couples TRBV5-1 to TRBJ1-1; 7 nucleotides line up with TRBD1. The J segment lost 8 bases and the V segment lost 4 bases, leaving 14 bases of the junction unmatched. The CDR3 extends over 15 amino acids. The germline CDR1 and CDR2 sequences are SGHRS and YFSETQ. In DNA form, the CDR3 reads TGCGCCAGCAGCCCTACGGGACAGCCGCAAGGGGAAGCTTTCTTT. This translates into CASSPTGQPQGEAFF.

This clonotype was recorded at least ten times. Written as DNA, the CDR3 is TGTGCCAGCGGACCGGGTCGATTATCCCTCGAGCAGTACTTC. Amino acids: CASGPGRLSLEQYF. V and J are TRBV7-2 and TRBJ2-7; D ambiguous. V lost 8 bases to trimming and J lost 6 bases, with 20 bases between them. This CDR3 spans 14 amino acids. CDR1 is SGHTA and CDR2 is FQGNSA in the germline V gene.

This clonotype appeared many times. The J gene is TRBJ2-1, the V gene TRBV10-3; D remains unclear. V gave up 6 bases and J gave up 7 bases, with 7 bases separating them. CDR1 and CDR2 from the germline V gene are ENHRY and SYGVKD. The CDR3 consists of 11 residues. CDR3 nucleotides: TGTGCCATCAGGCTGGGGAATGAGCAGTTCTTC. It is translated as CAIRLGNEQFF.

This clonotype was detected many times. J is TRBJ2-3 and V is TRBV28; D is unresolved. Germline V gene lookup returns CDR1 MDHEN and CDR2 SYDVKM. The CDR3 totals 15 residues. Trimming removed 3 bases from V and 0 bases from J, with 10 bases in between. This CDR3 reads CASSLGQKSTDTQYF. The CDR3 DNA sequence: TGTGCCAGCAGTTTGGGTCAAAAGAGCACAGATACGCAGTATTTT.

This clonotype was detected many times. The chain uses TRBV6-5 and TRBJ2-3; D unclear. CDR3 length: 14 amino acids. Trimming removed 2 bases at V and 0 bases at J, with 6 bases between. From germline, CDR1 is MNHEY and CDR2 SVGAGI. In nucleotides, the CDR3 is TGTGCCAGCAGTTACGGGCAGAGCACAGATACGCAGTATTTT. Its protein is CASSYGQSTDTQYF.

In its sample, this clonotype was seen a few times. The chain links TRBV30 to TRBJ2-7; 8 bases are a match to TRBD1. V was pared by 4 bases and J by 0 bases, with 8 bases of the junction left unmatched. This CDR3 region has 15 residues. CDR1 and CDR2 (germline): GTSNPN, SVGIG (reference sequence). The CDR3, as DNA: TGTGCCTGGAAACGGGGACAGGCAGGCTCCTACGAGCAGTACTTC. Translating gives CAWKRGQAGSYEQYF.

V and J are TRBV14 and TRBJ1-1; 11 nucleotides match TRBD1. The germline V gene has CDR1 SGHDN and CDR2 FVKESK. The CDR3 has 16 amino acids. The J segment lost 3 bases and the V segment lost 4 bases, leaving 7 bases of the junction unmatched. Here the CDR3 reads CASSRRTGGADTEAFF. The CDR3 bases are TGTGCCAGCAGCCGGAGGACAGGGGGCGCAGACACTGAAGCTTTCTTT.